This T cell receptor beta chain was retrieved from a study of T cell responses to AZD1222 COVID-19 vaccine. Here immunoSEQ multiplex PCR was the method, and the copy in TCRdb shows in-frame clones only, minus some. The sample comprises fewer than 110,000 clones, 75% to 90% of which are singletons, and 20% rests with the top ten. Per the germline V gene, CDR1 is KGHDR and CDR2 is SFDVKD. Trimming took off 3 bases at V and 2 bases at J, with 9 bases between the two ends. CDR3 size: 14 residues. On this clone itself: The target antigen is unknown.

Overall study findings and caveats: Possibly, clonal diversity was underestimated; donors were largely white British and included more females.

The sample was peripheral blood, taken on day 0 of AZD1222 vaccination. The V gene is TRBV24-1, the J gene TRBJ2-5, with D unresolved. This clonotype was sampled from an adult in good health. As DNA, the CDR3 is TGTGCCACCAGTGATACAAATGCACAAGAGACCCAGTACTTC. Protein product: CATSDTNAQETQYF.